The T cell receptor beta chain under discussion was sequenced for a study of vaccination and CD4 T cells after COVID-19. In the study overall: Following dose two, a median around 70 days (range 14 to 241) passed before post-vaccine samples were taken.

The germline CDR1 and CDR2 sequences are SGHTA and FQGNSA. This CDR3 is 15 amino acids long. V lost 1 base to trimming and J lost 5 bases, with 11 bases between them. Notes on this clonotype: Its antigen is as yet unknown.

Treatment indicated: roughly nine-day PBMC culture with coronavirus spike peptide pools or control peptides (ViraFEST assay). These CD4+ T cells came from an unexposed donor, sampled before the COVID-19 pandemic (2011-2018). Sequencing of DNA taken from cultured CD4+ T cells relied on the Oncomine TCR Beta short-read assay. The template was genomic DNA from cultured CD4+ T cells. A single record per CDR3 protein comes from TCRdb applying MiXCR to the PCR reads. The sample yields about 9,300 distinct CDR3 sequences, about 34% seen once. Whole-study findings and limits: The rise in median SARS-CoV-2-reactive clonotypes, from about 20 to 38, was not significant.

Sequencing was performed on CD4+ T cells from blood, cultured in vitro. This receptor was identified in a human donor in good health. The chain joins TRBV7-2 to TRBJ2-2, with D perhaps matching TRBD1 (5 bases). The CDR3 reads CASSLDVWTTGELFF. Written as DNA, the CDR3 is TGTGCCAGCAGCTTAGATGTCTGGACAACCGGGGAGCTGTTTTTT.